This T cell receptor beta chain was sequenced during a study of blood T cells in healthy people across ages. For the study at large: About one barcoded beta molecule per two T cells came from capture by template switching.

V lost 4 bases and J lost 5; bases outside the gene matches: 3. The germline V gene encodes CDR1 SEHNR and CDR2 FQNEAQ (reference sequence). CDR3 length equals 14 residues. The second PCR ran roughly 6 to 11 cycles with a sample-barcoded 5' primer and J-beta primers. TCRdb analysed the 5' RACE reads with MiXCR anew, one entry per CDR3 protein. The sample lists some 790,000 distinct CDR3 sequences, 29% occurring once. This clonotype was picked up many times. The chain carries TRBV7-9 and TRBJ1-4; 8 bases are a match to TRBD1. Sequenced input: blood. The TCR was taken from a woman of 80 years or more in good health. The CDR3 is CASSSNRGNEKLFF. The CDR3 nucleotides are TGTGCCAGCAGCTCAAACAGGGGGAATGAAAAACTGTTTTTT.